This TCR beta chain was identified during a study of blood T cell repertoires in COVID-19. Whole-study context: The United States, Italy and Spain provided the acute and convalescent COVID-19 samples. From T cells, B-cell-depleted T cells, or PBMCs came the material, which was cDNA or gDNA.

Per the study methods: Estimation of nucleated cell counts was performed using reference gene primer amplification. Sequencing was performed with immunoSEQ multiplex PCR; in TCRdb, only in-frame clones are kept and a portion is missing. V and J calls and clone size follow that table, whereas D and trimming were derived from the DNA. The data contain some 180,000 clones, roughly 85% of them singletons. CDR3 length: 15 amino acids. Germline values: CDR1 MNHEY, CDR2 SMNVEV (reference sequence). V lost 2 bases, J lost 5 bases, and 8 bases stayed unmatched. The chain joins TRBV27 to TRBJ2-7; 8 bases line up with TRBD1. Sequencing used peripheral blood. This receptor was identified in a woman aged 55-69 years with acute or convalescent COVID-19. For the CDR3, the DNA is TGTGCCAGCAGTTTAGGGGCAGGGGGCAACGACGAGCAGTACTTC. Translation gives CASSLGAGGNDEQYF.